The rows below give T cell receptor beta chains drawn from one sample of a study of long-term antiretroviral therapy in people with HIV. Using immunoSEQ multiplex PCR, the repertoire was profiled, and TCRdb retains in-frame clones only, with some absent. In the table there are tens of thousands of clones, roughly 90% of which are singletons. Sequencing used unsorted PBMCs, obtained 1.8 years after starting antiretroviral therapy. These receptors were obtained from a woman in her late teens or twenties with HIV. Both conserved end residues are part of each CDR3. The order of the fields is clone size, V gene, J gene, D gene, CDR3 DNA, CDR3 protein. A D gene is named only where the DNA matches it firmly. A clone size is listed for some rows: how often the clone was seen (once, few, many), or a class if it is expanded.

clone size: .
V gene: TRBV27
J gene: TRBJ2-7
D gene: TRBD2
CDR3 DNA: TGTGCCAGCAGTACCCGGACTAGCGGGAGGTACGAGCAGTACTTC
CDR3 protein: CASSTRTSGRYEQYF

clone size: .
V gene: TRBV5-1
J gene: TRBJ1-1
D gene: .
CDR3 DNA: TGCGCCAGCAGCTTCAGCATTATGAACACTGAAGCTTTCTTT
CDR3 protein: CASSFSIMNTEAFF

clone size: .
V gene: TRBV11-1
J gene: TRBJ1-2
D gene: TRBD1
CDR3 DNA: TGTGCCAGCAGCCGGACAGGGGGATTGAGCTATGGCTACACCTTC
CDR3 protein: CASSRTGGLSYGYTF

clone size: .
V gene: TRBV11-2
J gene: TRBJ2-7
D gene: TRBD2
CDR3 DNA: TGTGCCAGCAGCTTAGAAAGCGGGAGCTCCTACGAGCAGTACTTC
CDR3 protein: CASSLESGSSYEQYF

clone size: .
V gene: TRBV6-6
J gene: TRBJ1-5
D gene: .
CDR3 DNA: TGTGCCAGCAGTTTCGGGGGGGGACAGCCCCAGCATTTT
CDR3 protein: CASSFGGGQPQHF

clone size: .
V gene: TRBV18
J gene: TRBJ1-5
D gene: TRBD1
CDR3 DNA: TGTGCCAGCTCACCACCGATCAGGGACAGCTATCAGCCCCAGCATTTT
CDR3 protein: CASSPPIRDSYQPQHF

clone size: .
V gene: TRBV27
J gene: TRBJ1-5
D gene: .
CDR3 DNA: TGTGCCAGCAGCCCTAAAGGGCAGGGATGGGCTATGGCGCAGAATCAGCCCCAGCATTTT
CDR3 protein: CASSPKGQGWAMAQNQPQHF

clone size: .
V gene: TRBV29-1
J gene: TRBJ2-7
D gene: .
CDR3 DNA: TGCAGCGTTGGAGGGGGTGCGGGAGAACCCTACAAGCAGTACTTC
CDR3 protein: CSVGGGAGEPYKQYF

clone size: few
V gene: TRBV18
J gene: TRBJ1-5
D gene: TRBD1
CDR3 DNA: TGTGCCAGCTCACTCGGGACAGATCGCAATCAGCCCCAGCATTTT
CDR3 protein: CASSLGTDRNQPQHF

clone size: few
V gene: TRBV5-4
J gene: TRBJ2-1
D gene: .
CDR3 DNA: TGTGCCAGCAGCTTGGTATCTCGGAGGGGGTACAATGAGCAGTTCTTC
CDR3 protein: CASSLVSRRGYNEQFF

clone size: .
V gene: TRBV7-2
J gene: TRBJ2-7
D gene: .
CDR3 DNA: TGTGCCAGCAGCTTAGAAGGGCCTTTCTACGAGCAGTACTTC
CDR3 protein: CASSLEGPFYEQYF

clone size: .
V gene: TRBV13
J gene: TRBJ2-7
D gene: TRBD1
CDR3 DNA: TGTGCCAGCAGCTTTTCGGGACAGGGCTACGAGCAGTACTTC
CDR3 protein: CASSFSGQGYEQYF

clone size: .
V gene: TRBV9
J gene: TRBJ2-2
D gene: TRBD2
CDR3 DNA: TGTGCCAGCAGCGTAGAACTAGCGGGGCCACCGAACACCGGGGAGCTGTTTTTT
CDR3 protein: CASSVELAGPPNTGELFF

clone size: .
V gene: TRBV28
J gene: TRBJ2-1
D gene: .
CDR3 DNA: TGTGCCAGCATAGTCCCCGGGTTACATGAGCAGTTCTTC
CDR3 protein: CASIVPGLHEQFF

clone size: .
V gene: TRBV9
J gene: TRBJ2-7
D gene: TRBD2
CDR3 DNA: TGTGCCAGCAGCAAGAGCGGGAGTTACGAGCAGTACTTC
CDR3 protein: CASSKSGSYEQYF

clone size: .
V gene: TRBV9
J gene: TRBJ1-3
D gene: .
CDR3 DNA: TGTGCCAGCAGCGAGGAGGGGTACTCTGGAAACACCATATATTTT
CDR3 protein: CASSEEGYSGNTIYF

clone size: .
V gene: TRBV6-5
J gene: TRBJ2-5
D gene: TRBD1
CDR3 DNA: TGTGCCAGTCAGCTGGGACAGGGGGTAGGGACCCAGTACTTC
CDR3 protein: CASQLGQGVGTQYF

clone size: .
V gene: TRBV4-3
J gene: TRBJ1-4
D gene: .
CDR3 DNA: TGCGCCAGCAGCCGTCGTCCGGACCCGGGTGAAAAACTGTTTTTT
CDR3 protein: CASSRRPDPGEKLFF

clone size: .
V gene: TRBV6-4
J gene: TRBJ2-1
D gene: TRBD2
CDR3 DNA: TGTGCCAGCAGCGCAGCGGGATTCTCCTACAATGAGCAGTTCTTC
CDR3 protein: CASSAAGFSYNEQFF

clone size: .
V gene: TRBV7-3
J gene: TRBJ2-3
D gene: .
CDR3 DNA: TGTGCCAGCAGCTCCCCGGACCGGAGCACAGATACGCAGTATTTT
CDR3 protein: CASSSPDRSTDTQYF

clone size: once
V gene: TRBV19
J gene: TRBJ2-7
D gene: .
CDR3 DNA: TGTGCCAGTAGTATAGAAGGCAGGGGAAACGAGCAGTACTTC
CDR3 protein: CASSIEGRGNEQYF

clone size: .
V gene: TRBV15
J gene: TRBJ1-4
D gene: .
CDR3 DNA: TGTGCCACCAGCAGGAGAACGACAGAGAATGAAAAACTGTTTTTT
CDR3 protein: CATSRRTTENEKLFF

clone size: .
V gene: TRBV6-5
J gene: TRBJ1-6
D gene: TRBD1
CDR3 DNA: TGTGCCAGCAGCACCGGGACAGCGATACCCCTCCACTTT
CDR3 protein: CASSTGTAIPLHF

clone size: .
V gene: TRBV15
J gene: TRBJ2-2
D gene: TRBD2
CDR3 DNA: TGTGCCACCAGCAGAGATAGAGTAGCGGGAGAAACCGGGGAGCTGTTTTTT
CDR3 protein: CATSRDRVAGETGELFF

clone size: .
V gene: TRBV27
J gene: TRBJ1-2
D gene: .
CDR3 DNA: TGTGCCAGCAGTTCAAAACGCTATGGCTACACCTTC
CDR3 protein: CASSSKRYGYTF

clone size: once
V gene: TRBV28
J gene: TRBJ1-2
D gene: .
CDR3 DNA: TGTGCCAGCACCCCTGGAGGGGGAGGTTATGGCTACACCTTC
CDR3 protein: CASTPGGGGYGYTF

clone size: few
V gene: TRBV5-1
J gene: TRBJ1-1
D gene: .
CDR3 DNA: TGCGCCAGCAGCACCAGCCCCCATGAAGCTTTCTTT
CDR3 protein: CASSTSPHEAFF

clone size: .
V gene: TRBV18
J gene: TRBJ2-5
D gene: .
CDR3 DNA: TGTGCCAGCTCACCCTCCTCCACGGGAGAGACCCAGTACTTC
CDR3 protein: CASSPSSTGETQYF

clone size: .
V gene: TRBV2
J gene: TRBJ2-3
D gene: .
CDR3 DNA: TGTGCCAGCAGTGACGCCGGAGAGGGCACAGATACGCAGTATTTT
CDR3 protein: CASSDAGEGTDTQYF

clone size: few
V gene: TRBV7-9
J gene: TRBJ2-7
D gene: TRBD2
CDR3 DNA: TGTGCCAGCAGCTCGACTAGCGGGAGGACCGACTACGAGCAGTACTTC
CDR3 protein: CASSSTSGRTDYEQYF

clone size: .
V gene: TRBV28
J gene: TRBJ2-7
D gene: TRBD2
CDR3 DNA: TGTGCCAGCACGACCGATCCCTTTAGCGGGAGGGTCGAGCAGTACTTC
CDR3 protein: CASTTDPFSGRVEQYF

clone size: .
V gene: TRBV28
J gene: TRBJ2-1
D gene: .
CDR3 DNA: TGTGCCAGCAGTTTTGTGGCAGGGGATGAGCAGTTCTTC
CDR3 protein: CASSFVAGDEQFF

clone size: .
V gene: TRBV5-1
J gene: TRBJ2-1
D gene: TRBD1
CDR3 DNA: TGCGCCAGCAGCGTGGACAGGGGGCGTTTGTATGAGCAGTTCTTC
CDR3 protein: CASSVDRGRLYEQFF

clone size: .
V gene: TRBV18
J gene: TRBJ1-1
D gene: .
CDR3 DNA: TGTGCCAGCTCACCACTAGTCCAGGCGAACACTGAAGCTTTCTTT
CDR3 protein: CASSPLVQANTEAFF

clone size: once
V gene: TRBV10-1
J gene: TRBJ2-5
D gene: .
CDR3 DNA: TGCGCCAGCAGTACAGGGGAGACCCAGTACTTC
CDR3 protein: CASSTGETQYF

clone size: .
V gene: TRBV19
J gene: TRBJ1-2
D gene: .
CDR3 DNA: TGTGCCAGTAGTATTGGAGCTAACTATGGCTACACCTTC
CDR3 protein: CASSIGANYGYTF

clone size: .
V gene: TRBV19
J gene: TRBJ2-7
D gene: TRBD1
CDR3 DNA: TGTGCCAGTAGTGACCGGGACAGGCGCTACGAGCAGTACTTC
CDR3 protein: CASSDRDRRYEQYF

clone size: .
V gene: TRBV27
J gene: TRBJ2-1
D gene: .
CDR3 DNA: TGTGCCAGCAGTTTACCTAGCGCCAATGAGCAGTTCTTC
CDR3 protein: CASSLPSANEQFF

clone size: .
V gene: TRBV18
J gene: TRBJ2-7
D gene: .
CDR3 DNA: TGTGCCAGCTCATGGGACACGCAGGAGCAGTACTTC
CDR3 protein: CASSWDTQEQYF

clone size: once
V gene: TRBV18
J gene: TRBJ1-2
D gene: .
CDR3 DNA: TGTGCCAGCTCACCCGCGCGACCCTATGGCTACACCTTC
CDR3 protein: CASSPARPYGYTF